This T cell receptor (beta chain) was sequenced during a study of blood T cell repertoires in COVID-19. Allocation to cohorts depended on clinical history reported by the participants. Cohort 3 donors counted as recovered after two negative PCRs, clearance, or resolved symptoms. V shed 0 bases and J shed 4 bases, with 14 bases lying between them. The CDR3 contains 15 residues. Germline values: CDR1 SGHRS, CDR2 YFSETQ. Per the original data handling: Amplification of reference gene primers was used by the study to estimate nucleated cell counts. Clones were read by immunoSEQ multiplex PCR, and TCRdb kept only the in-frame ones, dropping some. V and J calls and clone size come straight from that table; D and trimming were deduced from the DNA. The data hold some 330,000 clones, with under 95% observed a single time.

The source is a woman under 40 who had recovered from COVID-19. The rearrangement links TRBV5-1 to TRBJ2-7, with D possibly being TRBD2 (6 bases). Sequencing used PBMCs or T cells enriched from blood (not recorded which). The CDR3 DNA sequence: TGCGCCAGCAGCTTGGTCCGGGACTCCATGTACGAGCAGTACTTC. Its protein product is CASSLVRDSMYEQYF.